A selection of T cell receptor beta chains follows, all from one sample in a study of cytomegalovirus exposure and HLA in healthy donors. Repertoires were generated with immunoSEQ multiplex PCR, while TCRdb's copy carries only in-frame clones and drops some. The top ten clones hold about 5% of a sample with about 190,000 clones, under 80% of them seen once. Sample: PBMCs. These receptors were obtained from a man aged 30 to 45 in good health and CMV-seropositive. Each CDR3 is given with its conserved first and last residue. The D gene is left open where the match is weak. Size is stated for part of the rows, as once, few or many counts, or as a class when the clone is expanded.

TRBD2 TRBJ2-5 . 16 TRBV4-3 TGCGCCAGCAGCCAAGAGGGTGGGACTAGAGGGGAGACCCAGTACTTC CASSQEGGTRGETQYF
TRBD2 TRBJ2-7 . 15 TRBV6-5 TGTGCCAGCAGCAAGGGACTAGCGGGCCCCTACGAGCAGTACTTC CASSKGLAGPYEQYF
. TRBJ1-1 . 14 TRBV2 TGTGCCAGCAGTGAAGGACAGGCGAACACTGAAGCTTTCTTT CASSEGQANTEAFF
. TRBJ1-3 . 12 TRBV30 TGTGCCTGGAGTGACAGTGCGAACACCATATATTTT CAWSDSANTIYF
. TRBJ2-5 . 13 TRBV7-8 TGTGCCAGCAGCTTAGCTGTACAAGAGACCCAGTACTTC CASSLAVQETQYF
. TRBJ1-4 . 19 TRBV14 TGTGCCAGCAGCGCGGGGGGAGGGTACCCTGCTTTAATGTCGGAAAAACTGTTTTTT CASSAGGGYPALMSEKLFF
TRBD1 TRBJ2-7 . 14 TRBV27 TGTGCCAGCAGCGTACAGGGGCCCGCCTACGAGCAGTACTTC CASSVQGPAYEQYF
. TRBJ1-1 . 12 TRBV6-1 TGTGCCAGCAGTGCGGGGGGTACTGAAGCTTTCTTT CASSAGGTEAFF
TRBD1 TRBJ2-1 . 15 TRBV7-3 TGTGCCAGCAGCGCCCGGGACAGGGGAGGGAATGAGCAGTTCTTC CASSARDRGGNEQFF
. TRBJ1-5 few 13 TRBV19 TGTGCCAGTAGTACCTCGACAGCGCGGCCCCAGCATTTT CASSTSTARPQHF
. TRBJ1-2 once 14 TRBV4-3 TGCGCCAGCAGCATCCACAGGGTTCAAGGAGGCTACACCTTC CASSIHRVQGGYTF
. TRBJ2-1 . 17 TRBV5-5 TGTGCCAGCAGCTTGTCCAGGGCCCGGAGCTCCTACAATGAGCAGTTCTTC CASSLSRARSSYNEQFF
. TRBJ1-1 . 15 TRBV30 TGTGCCTGGAGTGTAAAACCGGGGAGGAACACTGAAGCTTTCTTT CAWSVKPGRNTEAFF
TRBD2 TRBJ2-3 . 16 TRBV4-3 TGCGCCAGCAGCCAAGGGCCCCGGGGGGGCGAGGATACGCAGTATTTT CASSQGPRGGEDTQYF
. TRBJ2-7 . 11 TRBV7-2 TGTGCCAGCAGCTTGGCAGGCGAGCAGTACTTC CASSLAGEQYF
. TRBJ1-1 few 12 TRBV30 TGTGCCGGGGGCCGGGTTAACACTGAAGCTTTCTTT CAGGRVNTEAFF
TRBD1 TRBJ1-5 . 14 TRBV7-2 TGTGCCAGCAGCTTTGACAGGGATAGTCAGCCCCAGCATTTT CASSFDRDSQPQHF
TRBD1 TRBJ1-1 . 15 TRBV5-5 TGTGCCAGCAGCTTGGCATATACAGGGGGTTTCGAAGCTTTCTTT CASSLAYTGGFEAFF
. TRBJ1-5 . 13 TRBV5-1 TGCGCCAGTTCAACGGGGGAAGCTCAGCCCCAGCATTTT CASSTGEAQPQHF
. TRBJ2-7 . 19 TRBV7-8 TGTGCCAGCAGCGAAGCCGTCTTAGTTTTAGCCTGGAGCTCCTACGAGCAGTACTTC CASSEAVLVLAWSSYEQYF
TRBD1 TRBJ1-2 . 12 TRBV7-9 TGTGCCAGCAGTTCTACAGGGGGAGGCTACACCTTC CASSSTGGGYTF
TRBD2 TRBJ2-5 . 14 TRBV10-3 TGTGCCATCAGTGAGGCGACTAGCGCAGGGACCCAGTACTTC CAISEATSAGTQYF
TRBD1 TRBJ1-2 . 14 TRBV6-5 TGTGCCAGCAGTTCGCAGACAGGGTATAGGGGCTACACCTTC CASSSQTGYRGYTF
. TRBJ1-6 . 14 TRBV4-1 TGCGCCAGCAGCCCATCGACAAATTCTTCACCCCTCCACTTT CASSPSTNSSPLHF
. TRBJ1-2 . 11 TRBV28 TGTGCCAGCGGGGAGGTCGGAGGCTACACCTTC CASGEVGGYTF
. TRBJ1-1 . 15 TRBV18 TGTGCCAGCTCACCACCCCCAGGGTCGCGCACTGAAGCTTTCTTT CASSPPPGSRTEAFF
. TRBJ1-5 . 13 TRBV9 TGTGCCAGCAGCTCACAGGACGGTCAGCCCCAGCATTTT CASSSQDGQPQHF
. TRBJ2-7 . 15 TRBV13 TGTGCCAGCAGCTTAGCGAGCCAGGGTAATAACGAGCAGTACTTC CASSLASQGNNEQYF
. TRBJ1-1 once 15 TRBV6-4 TGTGCCAGCAGTGACTCGTCTGGGGGGAGTAAGGTGGCTTTCTTT CASSDSSGGSKVAFF
. TRBJ2-7 few 12 TRBV5-6 TGTGCCAGCAGCGGCGACAGCTACGAGCAGTACTTC CASSGDSYEQYF
. TRBJ1-5 . 16 TRBV19 TGTGCCAGTAGTCAGAAACAGGGATACTACAATCAGCCCCAGCATTTT CASSQKQGYYNQPQHF
. TRBJ2-7 . 11 TRBV10-3 TGTGCCTCCGAAGGGGAATACGAGCAGTACTTC CASEGEYEQYF
. TRBJ2-3 once 16 TRBV5-1 TGCGCCAGCAGCCCTCCAGGGTCGAGAACCACAGATACGCAGTATTTT CASSPPGSRTTDTQYF
. TRBJ1-5 . 15 TRBV6-1 TGTGCCAGCAGTGATTTCAGGGGAATCAATCAGCCCCAGCATTTT CASSDFRGINQPQHF
. TRBJ1-5 . 15 TRBV11-3 TGTGCCAGCAGCTTAGTCGACAGCCCCAATCAGCCCCAGCATTTT CASSLVDSPNQPQHF
. TRBJ1-1 . 15 TRBV5-1 TGCGCCAGCAGCTTGGGGTCGACCAGGGACACTGAAGCTTTCTTT CASSLGSTRDTEAFF
. TRBJ2-1 few 14 TRBV7-3 TGTGCCAGCAGCTTGACCCGGACAGAAAATGAGCAGTTCTTC CASSLTRTENEQFF
TRBD2 TRBJ2-1 . 15 TRBV12-5 TGTGCTAGTGGTTTTTCTAGCGGGGGGGCCGGTGAGCAGTTCTTC CASGFSSGGAGEQFF
. TRBJ1-6 . 17 TRBV7-6 TGTGCCAGCAGCTTAGCCCAGGGGATCGTCCCCAATTCACCCCTCCACTTT CASSLAQGIVPNSPLHF
. TRBJ2-3 . 15 TRBV9 TGTGCCAGCAGCGTAGGCGGACTTAGCACAGATACGCAGTATTTT CASSVGGLSTDTQYF
. TRBJ2-1 . 18 TRBV9 TGTGCCAGCACCCCTGGATGGGACAAACCCCTGGACGTAAGTGAGCAGTTCTTC CASTPGWDKPLDVSEQFF
TRBD1 TRBJ2-7 . 13 TRBV7-2 TGTGCCAGCAGCCGACAGGGTGGAGACGAGCAGTACTTC CASSRQGGDEQYF
. TRBJ1-2 . 13 TRBV9 TGTGCCAGCAGCGTAGAAGGCGGATATGGCTACACCTTC CASSVEGGYGYTF
. TRBJ1-6 . 17 TRBV11-2 TGTGCCAGTAGCCGTGCCTCCGGACAGATCTATAATTCACCCCTCCACTTT CASSRASGQIYNSPLHF
TRBD2 TRBJ2-3 . 16 TRBV28 TGTGCCAGCAGTCCATTAGCGGGTGGTGAGAGAGATACGCAGTATTTT CASSPLAGGERDTQYF
. TRBJ2-1 few 13 TRBV30 TGTGCCTGGAGTGGGAGTCACTACAATGAGCAGTTCTTC CAWSGSHYNEQFF
TRBD1 TRBJ2-7 . 16 TRBV29-1 TGCAGCGTTGAAGCCCCAGGGGGCCTCTTCTCCTACGAGCAGTACTTC CSVEAPGGLFSYEQYF
TRBD2 TRBJ2-7 . 16 TRBV7-7 TGTGCTAGCAGCCCGACCATGGGGACTAGCGGCTACGAGCAGTACTTC CASSPTMGTSGYEQYF
TRBD1 TRBJ1-3 . 15 TRBV2 TGTGCCAGCAGTGAGACAGGGCTAAGCGGAAACACCATATATTTT CASSETGLSGNTIYF
. TRBJ1-1 once 15 TRBV7-2 TGTGCCAGCAGCTTAACCCCCGCTGCGGGAACTGAAGCTTTCTTT CASSLTPAAGTEAFF
. TRBJ2-7 . 11 TRBV10-3 TGTGCCATCAGTTCCCAGTACGAGCAGTACTTC CAISSQYEQYF
. TRBJ1-6 . 15 TRBV19 TGTGCCAGTAGTATATCGGGATCCTATAATTCACCCCTCCACTTT CASSISGSYNSPLHF
. TRBJ1-5 . 13 TRBV23-1 TGCGCCAGCAGGGTTGAGGGTGGTCAGCCCCAGCATTTT CASRVEGGQPQHF
TRBD1 TRBJ1-1 . 12 TRBV7-6 TGTGCCAGCAGCCCAGGACAGGGATGGGCTTTCTTT CASSPGQGWAFF
TRBD1 TRBJ1-6 . 15 TRBV27 TGTGCCAGCAGTTATCCGGGACAGCCTAATTCACCCCTCCACTTT CASSYPGQPNSPLHF
. TRBJ1-5 . 16 TRBV9 TGTGCCAGCAGCGTAGTGGTAAGGAGAGGCAATCAGCCCCAGCATTTT CASSVVVRRGNQPQHF
TRBD1 TRBJ2-7 . 14 TRBV5-4 TGTGCCAGCAGCTCCGGAGGGACAGGGGGCGAGCAGTACTTC CASSSGGTGGEQYF
TRBD1 TRBJ2-1 . 15 TRBV7-3 TGTGCCAGCAGCCCCCGACAGGGGGTGTACAATGAGCAGTTCTTC CASSPRQGVYNEQFF
. TRBJ2-3 few 13 TRBV2 TGTGCCAGCAGTGGTTCTAGCACAGATACGCAGTATTTT CASSGSSTDTQYF